The next 15 T cell receptor beta chains were all read from a single sample in a study of shared clonotypes between healthy human individuals. Assay: immunoSEQ multiplex PCR; the TCRdb copy retains only in-frame clones and omits some. The sample carries millions of clones, approximately 94% recorded once. The sequenced sample was naive CD4+ T cells sorted from blood. The subset denotes: CD45RA+ positively selected. The receptor set was obtained from a man aged 18 to 29 in good health.

The rearrangement joins TRBV14 to TRBJ2-5; 9 nucleotides match TRBD2. The V gene end was trimmed by 4 bases and the J gene end by 2 bases; junction bases not matched to a gene: 8. The CDR3 extends over 16 amino acids. CDR1 and CDR2 (germline): SGHDN, FVKESK. Here the CDR3 reads CASSPMTSGSQETQYF. CDR3 bases: TGTGCCAGCAGCCCGATGACTAGCGGCTCGCAAGAGACCCAGTACTTC.

The chain combines TRBV6-5 with TRBJ2-3; 7 nucleotides line up with TRBD2. The germline V gene has CDR1 MNHEY and CDR2 SVGAGI. This CDR3 spans 16 amino acids. The V and J ends lost 2 bases and 3 bases, in that order; junction bases with no gene match: 8. CDR3 DNA: TGTGCCAGCAGTTACCTGGGCGGGGGTCGGACAGATACGCAGTATTTT. Its protein product is CASSYLGGGRTDTQYF.

This clone was observed once. The chain uses TRBV6-5 and TRBJ1-6; the D gene is possibly TRBD1 (6 bases). The V gene's germline CDR1 is MNHEY and CDR2 SVGAGI. The V and J ends lost 8 bases and 7 bases respectively, with 15 bases between them. The CDR3 is made up of 14 amino acids. Written as DNA, the CDR3 is TGTGCCAGCGGTGTGGGGGCATCAAATTCACCCCTCCACTTT. Protein product: CASGVGASNSPLHF.

The chain is built from TRBV14 and TRBJ2-4; possibly TRBD2 for D (5 bases). Per the germline V gene, CDR1 is SGHDN and CDR2 is FVKESK. The V gene lost 2 bases and the J gene lost 2 bases, with 13 bases spanning the gap. The CDR3 is made up of 16 amino acids. The CDR3 loop reads CASSQRMGGSKNIQYF. CDR3 bases: TGTGCCAGCAGCCAAAGAATGGGCGGGTCCAAAAACATTCAGTACTTC.

The chain links TRBV6-1 to TRBJ1-1; no reliable D call. CDR1 is MNHNS, CDR2 SASEGT, per germline. The CDR3 sequence is 13 residues long. V lost 5 bases, J lost 0 bases, and 7 bases lay in between. CDR3 nucleotides: TGTGCCAGCAGTCTACAGATGAACACTGAAGCTTTCTTT. This gives the protein CASSLQMNTEAFF.

Comments on this clone: At the DNA level, this CDR3 is encoded by other sequences in the same sample as well. This chain links TRBV28 with TRBJ2-5, with D possibly TRBD2 on 5 matching bases. The CDR3 is 12 residues long. Trimming pared 5 bases from V and 5 bases from J, leaving 9 bases between. The germline gives CDR1 MDHEN, CDR2 SYDVKM. The CDR3 DNA follows: TGTGCCAGCAGTCCGAGGAGGGAGACCCAGTACTTC. Its translation: CASSPRRETQYF. Combining the CDR3 with reference TRBV28 and TRBJ2-5 gives the whole variable domain DVKVTQSSRYLVKRTGEKVFLECVQDMDHENMFWYRQDPGLGLRLIYFSYDVKMKEKGDIPEGYSVSREKKERFSLILESASTNQTSMYLCASSPRRETQYFGPGTRLLVL.

Concerning this clone: The same CDR3 also results from other DNA sequences found in this sample. The chain recombines TRBV7-3 with TRBJ1-1, with 7 bases identical to TRBD1. The CDR3 runs to 15 residues. Germline trimming cut 5 bases from V and 1 base from J; bases unmatched to any gene: 7. Germline CDR1 reads SGHTA; CDR2 reads FQGTGA. CDR3 amino acids: CASSLRQGPNTEAFF. As DNA, the CDR3 is TGTGCCAGCAGCCTGCGACAGGGCCCGAACACTGAAGCTTTCTTT.

The rearrangement uses TRBV2 and TRBJ2-1, with D maybe TRBD2 (5 bases). The V end lost 3 bases, the J end lost 0 bases, and 9 bases lay between the germline ends. From germline, CDR1 is SNHLY and CDR2 FYNNEI. This CDR3 contains 15 residues. This CDR3 is CASSDEGSSYNEQFF. The DNA for the CDR3 is TGTGCCAGCAGTGACGAGGGCAGCTCCTACAATGAGCAGTTCTTC.

This sequence joins TRBV6-5 and TRBJ2-7, with 7 bases that match TRBD1. CDR1 MNHEY and CDR2 SVGAGI come from the germline V gene. V was pared by 0 bases and J by 0 bases, with 2 bases of the junction left unmatched. This CDR3 comprises 15 residues. The DNA of the CDR3 is TGTGCCAGCAGTTACTCGGGGACAGACTCCTACGAGCAGTACTTC. It specifies CASSYSGTDSYEQYF.

The genes are TRBV6-4 and TRBJ2-3; 13 nucleotides line up with TRBD2. The germline gives CDR1 MRHNA, CDR2 SNTAGT. The V gene end was trimmed by 2 bases and the J gene end by 0 bases; junction bases not matched to a gene: 8. This CDR3 spans 19 amino acids. The CDR3 reads CASSDLGGLAGDSTDTQYF. In DNA form, the CDR3 reads TGTGCCAGCAGTGACCTCGGAGGACTAGCGGGGGATAGCACAGATACGCAGTATTTT.

V is TRBV6-1 and J is TRBJ2-1; no reliable D call. This CDR3 has 12 amino acids. The V gene lost 4 bases and the J gene lost 7 bases, with 8 bases spanning the gap. Germline lookup yields CDR1 MNHNS and CDR2 SASEGT. CDR3 region: CASSARYNEQFF. The DNA of the CDR3 is TGTGCCAGCAGTGCCAGGTATAATGAGCAGTTCTTC.

This chain connects TRBV5-1 to TRBJ2-2; 10 bases line up with TRBD2. CDR1 and CDR2 (germline): SGHRS, YFSETQ. V was pared by 5 bases and J by 7 bases, with 5 bases of the junction left unmatched. CDR3 length: 14 amino acids. In DNA form, the CDR3 reads TGCGCCAGCAGTAGCGGGGGGATCGACGGGGAGCTGTTTTTT. This codes for CASSSGGIDGELFF.

The DNA for the CDR3 is TGTGCCAGTTTCCGGGACAGGGACAATCAGCCCCAGCATTTT. It translates to CASFRDRDNQPQHF. The chain is built from TRBV6-5 and TRBJ1-5; 9 bases line up with TRBD1. Germline CDR1 is MNHEY and CDR2 is SVGAGI. CDR3 length: 14 residues. Trimming at V came to 9 bases and at J to 3 bases, leaving 6 bases not matched to a gene.

The genes are TRBV6-6 and TRBJ1-2; 7 bases match TRBD1. This CDR3 is built from 13 residues. The germline V gene has CDR1 MNHNY and CDR2 SVGAGI (reference sequence). V lost 6 bases to trimming and J lost 8 bases; unmatched junction nucleotides: 9. CDR3: CASRQGTERGYTF. CDR3 bases: TGTGCCAGCAGGCAAGGGACAGAGAGGGGCTACACCTTC.

The genes are TRBV6-6 and TRBJ2-5, with D maybe TRBD2 (7 bases). The CDR3 length is 14 residues. Germline lookup yields CDR1 MNHNY and CDR2 SVGAGI (reference sequence). V was trimmed by 11 bases and J by 3 bases, leaving 19 bases between them. The CDR3 region has the DNA TGTGCCTCGGGAGGACAGAACAAAGAAGAGACCCAGTACTTC. The encoded protein is CASGGQNKEETQYF.